The 21 T cell receptor beta chains below all came from one sample that was sequenced in a study of blood T cell repertoires in COVID-19. Using immunoSEQ multiplex PCR, the repertoire was profiled, and TCRdb retains in-frame clones only, with some absent. The repertoire holds about 70,000 clones, with 60% to 85% as singletons. Sequenced: peripheral blood. The receptors were gathered from a human donor in a cohort sampled during active COVID-19.

This clone has only one observation. The chain has TRBV19 and TRBJ2-5; TRBD1 matches 8 bases. Per the germline V gene, CDR1 is LNHDA and CDR2 is SQIVND (reference sequence). V dropped 5 bases and J dropped 7; count of bases not matched to a gene: 9. This CDR3 region has 14 residues. CDR3 protein: CASSGLGQGGTQYF. The CDR3 DNA reads TGTGCCAGTAGTGGACTCGGACAGGGTGGGACCCAGTACTTC.

The chain combines TRBV15 with TRBJ2-6, with TRBD1 identical over 7 bases. V shed 1 base and J 0 bases; nucleotides not matched to a gene: 0. CDR1 and CDR2 (germline): LNHNV, YYDKDF (reference sequence). The CDR3 extends over 16 amino acids. The DNA for the CDR3 is TGTGCCACCAGCAGAGGACAGGGCTCTGGGGCCAACGTCCTGACTTTC. This gives the protein CATSRGQGSGANVLTF.

The V and J genes are TRBV7-9 and TRBJ1-2, with 9 bases lining up with TRBD1. The junction had 6 bases not matched to a gene; V was cut back by 5 bases and J by 5 bases. Germline values: CDR1 SEHNR, CDR2 FQNEAQ (reference sequence). The CDR3 is 14 residues long. The CDR3 here is CASSPRTGVYGYTF. In DNA, the CDR3 is TGTGCCAGCAGCCCCAGGACAGGGGTTTATGGCTACACCTTC.

This clone was seen a single time. The V gene is TRBV15, the J gene TRBJ1-2; TRBD1 might be the D (5 bases). Germline V gene data show CDR1 as LNHNV and CDR2 as YYDKDF (reference sequence). Trimming cost V 0 bases and J 4 bases, with 9 bases left between them. The CDR3 extends over 14 amino acids. DNA for the CDR3: TGTGCCACCAGCAGAGATAGCAGGGCCTATGGCTACACCTTC. It translates to CATSRDSRAYGYTF. The full variable domain, in which reference TRBV15 and TRBJ1-2 provide the parts outside the CDR3, is DAMVIQNPRYQVTQFGKPVTLSCSQTLNHNVMYWYQQKSSQAPKLLFHYYDKDFNNEADTPDNFQSRRPNTSFCFLDIRSPGLGDTAMYLCATSRDSRAYGYTFGSGTRLTVV.

The gene calls are TRBV25-1 and TRBJ1-4; 7 positions agree with TRBD1. Germline V gene sequence: CDR1 MGHDK, CDR2 SYGVNS. Germline trimming cut 3 bases from V and 8 bases from J; bases unmatched to any gene: 9. The CDR3 contains 15 residues. CDR3 sequence reads: CASSDIRDSREKLFF. CDR3 coding DNA: TGTGCCAGCAGTGATATCCGGGACAGTAGAGAAAAACTGTTTTTT.

For the CDR3, the DNA is TGTGCCAGCAAGAAGACAGGGACCTACGAGCAGTACTTC. It translates to CASKKTGTYEQYF. The chain links TRBV6-5 to TRBJ2-7; 7 bases align to TRBD1. Germline CDR1 MNHEY, CDR2 SVGAGI. V dropped 7 bases and J dropped 2; count of bases not matched to a gene: 5. This CDR3 is 13 amino acids long.

The chain recombines TRBV4-3 with TRBJ2-7, with a possible D match to TRBD1 (5 bases). Germline V CDR1 and CDR2: LGHNA, YSLEER. CDR3 length: 16 amino acids. Between the trimmed V and J ends, which lost 1 base and 0 bases, there was a span of 13 bases. The CDR3 reads CASSQGGSGHSYEQYF. In DNA form, the CDR3 reads TGCGCCAGCAGCCAAGGGGGCTCAGGGCACTCCTACGAGCAGTACTTC.

The chain combines TRBV27 with TRBJ2-7; 11 nucleotides align to TRBD2. This CDR3 is built from 15 residues. V lost 5 bases, J lost 3 bases, and 6 bases stayed unmatched. Germline V lookup: CDR1 MNHEY, CDR2 SMNVEV (reference sequence). This chain's CDR3 is CASSLGTSGVYEQYF. The CDR3 DNA sequence: TGTGCCAGCAGTCTTGGGACTAGCGGTGTCTACGAGCAGTACTTC.

This clone was detected only once. The chain links TRBV24-1 to TRBJ1-2; unclear D gene. In germline, CDR1 is KGHDR, CDR2 SFDVKD. The CDR3 runs 13 residues. Deletions cut 5 bases from V and 0 bases from J, with 6 bases between. The CDR3 here is CATSGATNYGYTF. Written as DNA, the CDR3 is TGTGCCACCAGTGGGGCCACTAACTATGGCTACACCTTC.

The genes are TRBV5-6 and TRBJ2-7, with D possibly TRBD2 on 5 matching bases. This CDR3 has 15 residues. The germline V gene encodes CDR1 SGHDT and CDR2 YYEEEE. V dropped 0 bases and J dropped 2 bases, with 12 bases sitting between them. The CDR3 here is CASSLAERYAYEQYF. The CDR3 region has the DNA TGTGCCAGCAGCTTGGCAGAGCGGTACGCCTACGAGCAGTACTTC.

J is TRBJ1-3 and V is TRBV9, with unresolved D. CDR3 length: 13 residues. Trimming stripped 1 base from V and 2 bases from J, with 4 bases between. Per germline, CDR1 SGDLS and CDR2 YYNGEE. CDR3 DNA: TGTGCCAGCAGCGTAACTGCTGGAAACACCATATATTTT. Amino acids: CASSVTAGNTIYF.

The chain uses TRBV5-6 and TRBJ2-7, with 9 positions matching TRBD1. The CDR3 has 15 residues. J lost 5 bases, V lost 6 bases, and 12 bases had no gene match. CDR1 and CDR2 from the germline V gene are SGHDT and YYEEEE. The CDR3 DNA is TGTGCCAGCACCCCAAGACAGGGGGGGCGGGACGAGCAGTACTTC. This encodes CASTPRQGGRDEQYF.

In this sample, this clone turned up once. This chain joins TRBV19 and TRBJ2-7, with TRBD2 matching over 7 bases. The CDR3 sequence is 14 residues long. The trim removed 1 base at V and 9 bases at J, leaving 9 bases unmatched. From germline, CDR1 is LNHDA and CDR2 SQIVND (reference sequence). The CDR3 nucleotides read TGTGCCAGTAGTATAGCCGGTGGGACTAACCCGCAGTACTTC. Translated: CASSIAGGTNPQYF.

The chain combines TRBV29-1 with TRBJ1-2; 8 bases match TRBD1. V trimming: 0 bases; J trimming: 4 bases; junction bases outside the gene matches: 10. This CDR3 contains 16 residues. CDR1 is SQVTM and CDR2 is ANQGSEA in the germline V gene. Written as DNA, the CDR3 is TGCAGCGTTGAAGAAGTAAACCGGGACAGGACCTATGGCTACACCTTC. Encoded protein: CSVEEVNRDRTYGYTF.

This clone was observed a handful of times. The rearrangement joins TRBV28 to TRBJ2-7; D is uncertain. The germline V and J ends were trimmed by 5 bases and 2 bases, with 13 bases remaining between them. The germline V gene encodes CDR1 MDHEN and CDR2 SYDVKM. This CDR3 is 14 amino acids long. The CDR3 DNA sequence: TGTGCCAGCAGTAGACTGAACCTACCCTACGAGCAGTACTTC. Translation: CASSRLNLPYEQYF.

The rearrangement joins TRBV14 to TRBJ1-6; 7 nucleotides agree with TRBD1. This CDR3 spans 16 amino acids. The germline V gene encodes CDR1 SGHDN and CDR2 FVKESK. The junction had 5 bases not matched to a gene; V was cut back by 0 bases and J by 6 bases. Written as DNA, the CDR3 is TGTGCCAGCAGCCAAGAAACCCAGGGGGGTAATTCACCCCTCCACTTT. Translated: CASSQETQGGNSPLHF.

The V call is TRBV10-2, the J call TRBJ1-5, with 8 bases matching TRBD1. CDR1 and CDR2 (germline): WSHSY, SAAADI. This CDR3 region has 14 residues. Unmatched junction bases numbered 6, after V lost 6 bases and J lost 5 bases. CDR3 residues: CASSGQGAHQPQHF. The CDR3 region has the DNA TGCGCCAGCAGCGGACAGGGTGCCCATCAGCCCCAGCATTTT.

This chain uses TRBV4-1 with TRBJ1-3; TRBD1 is a possible D gene (6 bases). The CDR3 contains 16 residues. The germline V gene encodes CDR1 MGHRA and CDR2 YSYEKL. V dropped 0 bases and J dropped 2 bases, with 11 bases sitting between them. The CDR3 DNA sequence: TGCGCCAGCAGCCAAGAATACAGGGCCACTGGAAACACCATATATTTT. Its translation is CASSQEYRATGNTIYF.

The chain is built from TRBV6-6 and TRBJ2-1; 11 bases agree with TRBD2. This CDR3 contains 15 residues. Looked up from germline, CDR1 is MNHNY and CDR2 is SVGAGI (reference sequence). J was trimmed by 8 bases and V by 5 bases; bases with no gene match: 8. CDR3 amino acids: CASSGLAGGRDEQFF. The CDR3, as DNA: TGTGCCAGCAGTGGTCTAGCGGGGGGAAGGGATGAGCAGTTCTTC.

The chain uses TRBV5-1 and TRBJ2-5, with 11 bases matching TRBD1. Trimming at V came to 0 bases and at J to 5 bases, leaving 9 bases not matched to a gene. The CDR3 consists of 17 residues. From germline, CDR1 is SGHRS and CDR2 YFSETQ. The CDR3 bases are TGCGCCAGCAGCTTGGCTTGGGGACAGGGGGTCTGGGAGACCCAGTACTTC. It codes for CASSLAWGQGVWETQYF.

This clone was seen more than once but under ten times. The gene calls are TRBV15 and TRBJ2-3, with D perhaps matching TRBD1 (5 bases). Germline CDR1 is LNHNV and CDR2 is YYDKDF (reference sequence). Trimming pared 8 bases from V and 4 bases from J, leaving 16 bases between. The CDR3 consists of 14 residues. The DNA for the CDR3 is TGTGCCACCGCCCCTTGGGGCATTTCAGATACGCAGTATTTT. The encoded protein is CATAPWGISDTQYF.